This TCR beta chain was sequenced during a study of cytomegalovirus exposure and HLA in healthy donors. The germline gives CDR1 SNHLY, CDR2 FYNNEI. The CDR3 consists of 15 residues. The V segment lost 6 bases and the J segment 4 bases; nucleotides outside the gene matches: 8. Remarks on this clone: The antigen is unknown.

The PCR had 60 Vbeta and 13 Jbeta primers. TCRdb's copy holds only in-frame clones and misses some; the assay was immunoSEQ multiplex PCR. This sample has over 150,000 clones, with 70% to 80% found just once. Findings and caveats of the study: According to the study, roughly 180 TCR beta chains were cytomegalovirus-associated. Information on immune exposure was restricted to one variable (CMV serostatus). In a later analysis, at a false discovery rate of 0.05, fewer than 20,000 TCR beta sequences were associated with HLA alleles.

V and J are TRBV2 and TRBJ2-1, with 8 nucleotides matching TRBD1. The TCR sequence derives from a girl aged 10 to 17 in good health and CMV-seropositive. The sequenced material came from PBMCs. CDR3 nucleotides: TGTGCCAGCAGACTGGACAGGGAACCGTACAATGAGCAGTTCTTC. Protein sequence: CASRLDREPYNEQFF.